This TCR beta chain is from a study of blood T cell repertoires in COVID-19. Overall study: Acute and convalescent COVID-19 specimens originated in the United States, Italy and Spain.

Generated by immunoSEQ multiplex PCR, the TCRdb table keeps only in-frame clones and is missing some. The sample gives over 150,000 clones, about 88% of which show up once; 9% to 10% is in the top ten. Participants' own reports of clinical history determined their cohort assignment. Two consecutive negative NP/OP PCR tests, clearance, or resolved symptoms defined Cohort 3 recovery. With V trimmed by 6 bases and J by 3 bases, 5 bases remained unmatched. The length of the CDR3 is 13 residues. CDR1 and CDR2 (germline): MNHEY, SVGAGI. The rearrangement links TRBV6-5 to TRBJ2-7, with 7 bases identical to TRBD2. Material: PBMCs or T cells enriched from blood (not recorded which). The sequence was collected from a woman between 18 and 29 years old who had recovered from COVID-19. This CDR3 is CASSLGLVYEQYF. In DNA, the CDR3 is TGTGCCAGCAGCCTAGGACTAGTCTACGAGCAGTACTTC.